The 17 T cell receptor beta chains reported below all come from one sample, sequenced in a study of cytomegalovirus exposure and HLA in healthy donors. Amplification used 60 Vbeta primers and 13 Jbeta primers. Clones were read by immunoSEQ multiplex PCR, and TCRdb kept only the in-frame ones, dropping some. The table records some 200,000 clones, about 90% of them present only once. The source material was PBMCs. All receptors come from a girl under three years old in good health and CMV-seronegative.

The chain combines TRBV5-6 with TRBJ1-5, with a tentative D call TRBD1 (5 bases). The CDR3 is 15 residues long. The V end lost 2 bases, the J end lost 1 base, and 10 bases lay between the germline ends. Germline loops: CDR1 SGHDT, CDR2 YYEEEE. Written as DNA, the CDR3 is TGTGCCAGCAGCTTTGGGACTTCCAGCAATCAGCCCCAGCATTTT. It is translated as CASSFGTSSNQPQHF.

The V gene is TRBV2, the J gene TRBJ2-1; 8 nucleotides line up with TRBD2. Germline V gene sequence: CDR1 SNHLY, CDR2 FYNNEI. This CDR3 is built from 15 residues. The junction had 7 bases not matched to a gene; V was cut back by 1 base and J by 8 bases. The CDR3 region has the DNA TGTGCCAGCAGTGAAGGGACGGGGGGGCTTCATGAGCAGTTCTTC. It yields the protein CASSEGTGGLHEQFF.

V gene TRBV7-8 combines with J gene TRBJ1-1, with D perhaps TRBD1 (6 bases). This CDR3 is built from 13 residues. CDR1 is SGHVS, CDR2 FQNEAQ, per germline. V was pared by 8 bases and J by 3 bases, with 13 bases between. The CDR3 coding sequence is TGTGCCAGCGGCCATCGGACAGACACTGAAGCTTTCTTT. Its protein is CASGHRTDTEAFF.

The J gene is TRBJ2-5, the V gene TRBV19; D unclear. Germline V gene sequence: CDR1 LNHDA, CDR2 SQIVND (reference sequence). The ends were cut back, 1 base at V and 2 bases at J, with 8 bases in the middle. This CDR3 is built from 14 residues. The CDR3 sequence: CASSIGSGQETQYF. DNA of the CDR3: TGTGCCAGTAGTATAGGGTCAGGTCAAGAGACCCAGTACTTC.

CDR3 coding DNA: TGTGCCAGTAGTATCGAGGGCTTTAGCTCCTACGAGCAGTACTTC. Residues: CASSIEGFSSYEQYF. The chain combines TRBV19 with TRBJ2-7; TRBD2 might be the D (5 bases). V was shortened by 3 bases and J by 0 bases, with 12 bases between the two germline ends. This CDR3 has 15 residues. Germline-derived CDR1 and CDR2 are LNHDA and SQIVND (reference sequence).

About this clone itself: Germline and junction disagree at one end, which may indicate a read error. The chain employs TRBV7-9 and TRBJ2-7; TRBD1 might be the D (6 bases). The CDR3 runs 12 residues. Per the germline V gene, CDR1 is SEHNR and CDR2 is FQNEAQ (reference sequence). CDR3 sequence (DNA): TGTTCCAGCAGCCAACAGGGCTACGAGCAGTACTTC. As protein: CSSSQQGYEQYF. The variable domain in full, completed from reference TRBV7-9 and TRBJ2-7, reads DTGVSQNPRHKITKRGQNVTFRCDPISEHNRLYWYRQTLGQGPEFLTYFQNEAQLEKSRLLSDRFSAERPKGSFSTLEIQRTEQGDSAMYLCSSSQQGYEQYFGPGTRLTVT.

This rearrangement joins TRBV14 to TRBJ1-2; the D is unclear. This CDR3 has 12 residues. The germline V gene encodes CDR1 SGHDN and CDR2 FVKESK. V gave up 3 bases and J gave up 6 bases, with 8 bases separating them. Written as DNA, the CDR3 is TGTGCCAGCAGCCATTTGTTTAATGGCTACACCTTC. This gives the protein CASSHLFNGYTF.

The rearrangement joins TRBV11-3 to TRBJ1-1; TRBD1 is a possible D gene (6 bases). The V and J ends lost 5 bases and 6 bases respectively, with 16 bases between them. Germline lookup yields CDR1 SGHNT and CDR2 YENEEA. The CDR3 sequence is 14 residues long. CDR3 bases: TGTGCCAGCAGCACTCTACGACAGGACTCTGAAGCTTTCTTT. Protein product: CASSTLRQDSEAFF. The variable domain in full, completed from reference TRBV11-3 and TRBJ1-1, reads EAGVVQSPRYKIIEKKQPVAFWCNPISGHNTLYWYLQNLGQGPELLIRYENEEAVDDSQLPKDRFSAERLKGVDSTLKIQPAELGDSAVYLCASSTLRQDSEAFFGQGTRLTVV.

The chain employs TRBV9 and TRBJ2-7, with a possible D match to TRBD2 (5 bases). The germline V gene encodes CDR1 SGDLS and CDR2 YYNGEE. The CDR3 spans 14 residues. V lost 4 bases and J lost 1, with 12 bases in between. CDR3 DNA: TGTGCCAGCAGCCCTTCCGGGGTATCCTACGAGCAGTACTTC. This sequence encodes CASSPSGVSYEQYF.

The chain uses TRBV11-2 and TRBJ1-2, with D maybe TRBD1 (5 bases). V lost 1 base and J lost 1, with 13 bases in between. The CDR3 spans 16 residues. Germline V gives CDR1 SGHAT, CDR2 FQNNGV. The DNA for the CDR3 is TGTGCCAGCAGCTTAGGCAGGGAGGGACTTAACTATGGCTACACCTTC. Protein product: CASSLGREGLNYGYTF.

The chain links TRBV13 to TRBJ2-3; D perhaps matches TRBD2 (6 bases). The CDR3 totals 16 residues. CDR1 PRHDT and CDR2 FYEKMQ come from the germline V gene (reference sequence). V was shortened by 5 bases and J by 0 bases, with 15 bases between the two germline ends. CDR3 in amino acids: CASSQRVGTSTDTQYF. Here the CDR3 DNA reads TGTGCCAGCAGCCAAAGGGTAGGGACTAGCACAGATACGCAGTATTTT.

Turning to this clone: One end of the junction is discordant with germline, which a read error may explain. The chain is built from TRBV4-3 and TRBJ2-5, with 7 nucleotides matching TRBD1. Per germline, CDR1 LGHNA and CDR2 YSLEER. This CDR3 spans 15 amino acids. The CDR3 spells CASSQVYRGEEAQYF. DNA for the CDR3: TGCGCCAGCAGCCAGGTATACAGGGGCGAAGAGGCCCAGTACTTC.

The V and J genes are TRBV6-1 and TRBJ2-5; 7 nucleotides align to TRBD1. Per the germline V gene, CDR1 is MNHNS and CDR2 is SASEGT. The CDR3 covers 13 residues. Losses at the gene ends were 5 bases for V and 5 bases for J; bases not matched to a gene: 5. The CDR3 loop is CASSWTGRETQYF. CDR3 nucleotide sequence: TGTGCCAGCAGTTGGACAGGACGGGAGACCCAGTACTTC.

This clone was picked up a small number of times. This chain links TRBV5-1 with TRBJ2-3, with 9 positions matching TRBD2. V lost 0 bases and J lost 4; bases outside the gene matches: 3. From germline, CDR1 is SGHRS and CDR2 YFSETQ. CDR3 length equals 15 residues. The CDR3 sequence: CASSLDSGSSDTQYF. The CDR3 DNA follows: TGCGCCAGCAGCTTGGATAGCGGGAGCTCAGATACGCAGTATTTT. Filled out from reference TRBV5-1 and TRBJ2-3, the complete variable domain reads KAGVTQTPRYLIKTRGQQVTLSCSPISGHRSVSWYQQTPGQGLQFLFEYFSETQRNKGNFPGRFSGRQFSNSRSEMNVSTLELGDSALYLCASSLDSGSSDTQYFGPGTRLTVL.

In its sample, this clone was seen a few times. The chain joins TRBV13 to TRBJ2-3; 10 nucleotides agree with TRBD2. Germline loops: CDR1 PRHDT, CDR2 FYEKMQ (reference sequence). Trimming took 4 bases from V and 7 from J; bases not matched to a gene: 5. The CDR3 totals 14 residues. The CDR3 DNA reads as TGTGCCAGCAGCTCTAGCGGGAGTATCCATACGCAGTATTTT. Encoded protein: CASSSSGSIHTQYF.

The chain has TRBV2 and TRBJ1-2; TRBD1 matches 8 bases. The trim removed 6 bases at V and 8 bases at J, leaving 14 bases unmatched. The CDR3 loop spans 15 amino acids. Germline V gene sequence: CDR1 SNHLY, CDR2 FYNNEI. CDR3: CASSPDLDRAGGYTF. The CDR3 nucleotides are TGTGCCAGCAGCCCCGACCTGGACAGGGCGGGAGGCTACACCTTC.

The J gene is TRBJ1-1, the V gene TRBV2; D remains ambiguous. In germline, CDR1 is SNHLY, CDR2 FYNNEI. The CDR3 runs to 14 residues. Trimming left V 7 bases short and J 0 bases short, with 12 bases between. The DNA of the CDR3 is TGTGCCAGCACTTTTTTGGCATTGAACACTGAAGCTTTCTTT. Its translation is CASTFLALNTEAFF.